This T cell receptor (beta chain) was observed in a study of cytomegalovirus exposure and HLA in healthy donors. The PCR had 60 Vbeta and 13 Jbeta primers. The protocol was immunoSEQ multiplex PCR, while the TCRdb copy is restricted to in-frame clones and leaves out a portion. Of 200,000 to 250,000 clones in the sample, more than 60% were seen once. The CDR3 runs 16 residues. Germline CDR1 and CDR2: SEHNR and FQNEAQ (reference sequence). V shed 1 base and J shed 8 bases, with 20 bases lying between them. In the case of this clone: Its antigen remains unidentified.

The study's findings and limits: In a later analysis, specific HLA alleles were associated with more than 15,000 TCR beta sequences at a 0.05 false discovery rate. Most of the TCR beta V segments (in an earlier analysis) were productive either about 90% or about 30% of the time. Rare TCR sequences dominated, though some public TCRs recurred in many donors.

The receptor comes from a girl aged 2 to 10 in good health and CMV-seronegative. The gene calls are TRBV7-9 and TRBJ1-2, with a possible D match to TRBD1 (5 bases). Sequencing used PBMCs. The CDR3 sequence: CASSLELGKRRDGYTF. CDR3 sequence (DNA): TGTGCCAGCAGCTTAGAATTGGGGAAAAGGCGGGACGGCTACACCTTC.